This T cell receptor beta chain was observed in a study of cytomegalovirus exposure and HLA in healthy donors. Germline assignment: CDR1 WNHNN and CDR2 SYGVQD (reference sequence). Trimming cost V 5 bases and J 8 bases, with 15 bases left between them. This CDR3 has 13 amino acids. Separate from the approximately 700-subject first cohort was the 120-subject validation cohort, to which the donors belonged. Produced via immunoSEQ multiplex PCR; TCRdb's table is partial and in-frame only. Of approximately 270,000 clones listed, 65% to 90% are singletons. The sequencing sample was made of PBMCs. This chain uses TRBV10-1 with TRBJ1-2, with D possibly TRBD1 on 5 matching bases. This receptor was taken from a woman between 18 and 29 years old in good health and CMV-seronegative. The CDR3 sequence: CASSFNGRGGYTF. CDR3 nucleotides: TGCGCCAGCAGTTTTAACGGCCGGGGGGGCTACACCTTC.